Listed below are T cell receptor beta chains from one sample, sequenced in a study of CD8 T cells in ankylosing spondylitis. Each CDR3 protein is one row after TCRdb ran MiXCR on the 5' RACE reads. Among approximately 300,000 distinct CDR3 sequences listed, approximately 20% were seen once. The sequenced sample was blood, either unsorted or a sorted T cell fraction (not recorded which). The receptors shown here come from a male donor with ankylosing spondylitis or in good health (not recorded which). The CDR3 runs from the conserved cysteine through the conserved F or W. The order of the fields is J gene, clone size, V gene, D gene, CDR3 DNA, CDR3 protein. D genes are given only for firm matches. A row's size may be missing; if present it is once, few, many or a size class.

J gene: TRBJ1-5
clone size: few
V gene: TRBV7-8
D gene: TRBD1
CDR3 DNA: TGTGCCAGCAGTAAGACAGGGCTTTATCAGCCCCAGCATTTT
CDR3 protein: CASSKTGLYQPQHF

J gene: TRBJ1-3
clone size: many
V gene: TRBV10-3
D gene: NA
CDR3 DNA: TGTGCCATCAGTGAGTCACAGGACTCTGGAAACACCATATATTTT
CDR3 protein: CAISESQDSGNTIYF

J gene: TRBJ2-1
clone size: few
V gene: TRBV29-1
D gene: NA
CDR3 DNA: TGCAGCGTTGACCATTGCCTGGGGTGTGATGAGCAGTTCTTC
CDR3 protein: CSVDHCLGCDEQFF

J gene: TRBJ2-1
clone size: few
V gene: TRBV11-2
D gene: TRBD2
CDR3 DNA: TGTGCCAGCAGCTTAGAACTAGCGGATGAGCAGTTCTTC
CDR3 protein: CASSLELADEQFF

J gene: TRBJ1-2
clone size: NA
V gene: TRBV30
D gene: TRBD1
CDR3 DNA: TGTGCCTGGAGTGTAACGACAGGGGATCACTTTAGCTATGGCTACACCTTC
CDR3 protein: CAWSVTTGDHFSYGYTF

J gene: TRBJ2-6
clone size: NA
V gene: TRBV11-1
D gene: NA
CDR3 DNA: TGTGCCATGGCCCCTGGGCAGGACCCCTCTGGGGCCAACGTCCTGACTTTC
CDR3 protein: CAMAPGQDPSGANVLTF

J gene: TRBJ2-2
clone size: NA
V gene: TRBV4-1
D gene: NA
CDR3 DNA: TGCGCCAGCAGCCCAGAAGAGGAAGGGGACACCGGGGAGCTGTTTTTT
CDR3 protein: CASSPEEEGDTGELFF

J gene: TRBJ1-2
clone size: many
V gene: TRBV27
D gene: NA
CDR3 DNA: TGTGCCAGCAGTCCAGGGTACGACTATGGCTACACCTTC
CDR3 protein: CASSPGYDYGYTF

J gene: TRBJ2-1
clone size: NA
V gene: TRBV5-4
D gene: TRBD1
CDR3 DNA: TGTGCCAGCAGCTTCGCGACAGGGGCCTACAATGAGCAGTTCTTC
CDR3 protein: CASSFATGAYNEQFF

J gene: TRBJ1-3
clone size: few
V gene: TRBV18
D gene: TRBD1
CDR3 DNA: TGTGCCAGCTCACCTGACAGGGGCTCTGGAAACACCATATATTTT
CDR3 protein: CASSPDRGSGNTIYF

J gene: TRBJ2-5
clone size: NA
V gene: TRBV15
D gene: TRBD1
CDR3 DNA: TGTGCCACCAGCCGCCGCCGGGACAGGGCTGGCGAGACCCAGTACTTC
CDR3 protein: CATSRRRDRAGETQYF

J gene: TRBJ2-1
clone size: few
V gene: TRBV5-5
D gene: NA
CDR3 DNA: TGTGCCAGCAGCTCCCTTCCTCGGGGTGAGCAGTTCTTC
CDR3 protein: CASSSLPRGEQFF